This entry lists 16 T cell receptor beta chains sequenced from one sample in a study of T-cell memory formation after mild COVID-19. Via MiXCR, TCRdb re-called the 5' RACE reads, giving one row per CDR3 protein. The data hold over 300,000 distinct CDR3 sequences, with more than 20% observed a single time. Sequencing used PBMCs or a T cell subset sorted from them (not recorded which). The receptors derive from a man younger than 35 who had mild COVID-19 (a few samples of this study predate the infection). Cell type and time point are not known.

This clonotype was observed at least ten times. V and J are TRBV27 and TRBJ1-1, with a tentative D call TRBD1 (5 bases). CDR3 length: 13 residues. From germline, CDR1 is MNHEY and CDR2 SMNVEV (reference sequence). Deletions cut 4 bases from V and 11 bases from J, with 17 bases between. CDR3 DNA: TGTGCCAGCAGTTGGGACCCCGGCAGAAAGGCTTTCTTT. This translates into CASSWDPGRKAFF.

In this sample, this clonotype turned up once. CDR3 loop: CASSGVSVPGETQYF. The DNA for the CDR3 is TGTGCCAGCAGTGGAGTGTCAGTCCCGGGAGAGACCCAGTACTTC. The gene calls are TRBV6-2 or TRBV6-3 and TRBJ2-5; no clear D gene. Germline CDR1 reads MNHEY; CDR2 reads SVGEGT. The CDR3 is 15 residues long. Trimming shortened V by 5 bases and J by 4 bases, and 17 bases separated the two germline ends.

J is TRBJ2-1 and V is TRBV2; weak D call: TRBD2 (7 bases). With 7 bases removed from V and 0 bases from J, the gap between germline ends came to 13 bases. Germline loops: CDR1 SNHLY, CDR2 FYNNEI. The CDR3 sequence is 15 residues long. DNA of the CDR3: TGTGCCAGCATGGGGGGGGCTAGCTCCTACAATGAGCAGTTCTTC. This translates into CASMGGASSYNEQFF.

There are a few counts of this clonotype. The rearrangement uses TRBV4-1 and TRBJ1-1; 7 bases map to TRBD1. This CDR3 contains 14 residues. Germline values: CDR1 MGHRA, CDR2 YSYEKL. V dropped 3 bases and J dropped 8; count of bases not matched to a gene: 9. CDR3 sequence reads: CASSHTGTEKEAFF. CDR3 bases: TGCGCCAGCAGCCATACCGGGACAGAGAAGGAAGCTTTCTTT.

This clonotype was picked up a small number of times. This rearrangement joins TRBV27 to TRBJ2-1, with 13 bases matching TRBD2. The CDR3 runs to 17 residues. CDR1 and CDR2 (germline): MNHEY, SMNVEV (reference sequence). With 3 bases clipped from V and 4 bases from J, the junction kept 6 bases outside the gene matches. As DNA, the CDR3 is TGTGCCAGCAGTTTGCTGACTAGCGGGGGGTCTTACAATGAGCAGTTCTTC. This codes for CASSLLTSGGSYNEQFF.

This clonotype was counted between two and nine times. V and J are TRBV7-8 and TRBJ1-4, with D possibly matching TRBD1 (5 bases). Germline lookup yields CDR1 SGHVS and CDR2 FQNEAQ. This CDR3 spans 15 amino acids. Deletions cut 1 base from V and 8 bases from J, with 14 bases between. CDR3 sequence (DNA): TGTGCCAGCAGCTTAGAACAGGTCCCCTTGGAAAAACTGTTTTTT. Translated: CASSLEQVPLEKLFF.

This clonotype was seen a few times. The gene calls are TRBV10-3 and TRBJ2-7; D perhaps matches TRBD2 (5 bases). With 0 bases removed from V and 4 bases from J, the gap between germline ends came to 7 bases. CDR1 ENHRY and CDR2 SYGVKD come from the germline V gene. This CDR3 spans 13 amino acids. CDR3 sequence: CAISESPGYEQYV. As DNA, the CDR3 is TGTGCCATCAGTGAGTCGCCGGGATACGAGCAGTACGTC.

This clonotype was seen only a few times. The chain uses TRBV5-1 and TRBJ1-6, with 8 bases that match TRBD1. Germline lookup yields CDR1 SGHRS and CDR2 YFSETQ. The length of the CDR3 is 18 residues. The V segment lost 1 base and the J segment 10 bases; nucleotides outside the gene matches: 16. CDR3 residues: CASSLSDTGGLLGSPLHF. CDR3 nucleotide sequence: TGCGCCAGCAGCTTGTCAGACACAGGGGGTCTCCTTGGCTCACCCCTCCACTTT. The entire variable domain, with the rest obtained from reference TRBV5-1 and TRBJ1-6, is as follows: KAGVTQTPRYLIKTRGQQVTLSCSPISGHRSVSWYQQTPGQGLQFLFEYFSETQRNKGNFPGRFSGRQFSNSRSEMNVSTLELGDSALYLCASSLSDTGGLLGSPLHFGNGTRLTVT.

The chain couples TRBV12-5 to TRBJ2-3; D is possibly TRBD1 (5 bases). From germline, CDR1 is LGHNT and CDR2 FRNRAP. V was cut by 4 bases and J by 1 base, with 15 bases left in between. The CDR3 is 16 residues long. The CDR3 loop is CASGSQGYKGTDTQYF. CDR3 DNA sequence: TGTGCTAGTGGTTCTCAGGGATACAAGGGCACAGATACGCAGTATTTT.

This chain joins TRBV15 and TRBJ2-3; D is ambiguous. CDR1 and CDR2 from the germline V gene are LNHNV and YYDKDF (reference sequence). The CDR3 length is 14 residues. V lost 7 bases and J 3 bases, leaving 14 bases between the germline ends. CDR3 loop: CATNPSPVTDTQYF. CDR3 sequence (DNA): TGTGCCACCAACCCCAGCCCAGTTACAGATACGCAGTATTTT.

This clonotype has a handful of counts. This chain joins TRBV5-6 and TRBJ1-1; weak D call: TRBD1 (5 bases). The CDR3 runs 16 residues. In germline, CDR1 is SGHDT, CDR2 YYEEEE. The V and J ends lost 5 bases and 0 bases respectively, with 17 bases between them. CDR3 residues: CASSPGNLGVNTEAFF. The CDR3 nucleotides read TGTGCCAGCAGTCCCGGGAACCTGGGGGTGAACACTGAAGCTTTCTTT. Based on the CDR3 plus reference TRBV5-6 and TRBJ1-1, the full variable domain is DAGVTQSPTHLIKTRGQQVTLRCSPKSGHDTVSWYQQALGQGPQFIFQYYEEEERQRGNFPDRFSGHQFPNYSSELNVNALLLGDSALYLCASSPGNLGVNTEAFFGQGTRLTVV.

As to this clonotype: A read error may be the cause here, since a much bigger clone is one base away. This sequence joins TRBV5-5 and TRBJ1-5; D perhaps matches TRBD1 (5 bases). Germline CDR1 SGHKS, CDR2 YYEKEE (reference sequence). This CDR3 region has 13 residues. The CDR3: CASSLGRDQPQNF. CDR3 nucleotides: TGTGCCAGCAGCTTAGGCAGGGATCAGCCCCAGAATTTT. Full variable domain (missing parts from reference TRBV5-5 and TRBJ1-5): DAGVTQSPTHLIKTRGQQVTLRCSPISGHKSVSWYQQVLGQGPQFIFQYYEKEERGRGNFPDRFSARQFPNYSSELNVNALLLGDSALYLCASSLGRDQPQNFGDGTRLSIL.

This chain links TRBV27 with TRBJ2-5; possibly TRBD1 or TRBD2 for D (5 bases each). Germline CDR1 MNHEY, CDR2 SMNVEV (reference sequence). V shed 6 bases and J shed 7 bases, with 15 bases lying between them. The CDR3 has 13 amino acids. As DNA, the CDR3 is TGTGCCAGCAGAAGACGGGACCCGGGGACCCAGTACTTC. Protein: CASRRRDPGTQYF.

This sequence joins TRBV7-2 and TRBJ1-4; the D gene is possibly TRBD1 (5 bases). Trimming left V 6 bases short and J 8 bases short, with 13 bases between. CDR1 and CDR2 (germline): SGHTA, FQGNSA. This CDR3 has 13 residues. Written as DNA, the CDR3 is TGTGCCAGCAGATCGGGGGGGAGCGAAAAACTGTTTTTT. Its translation: CASRSGGSEKLFF.

The gene calls are TRBV6-2 or TRBV6-3 and TRBJ2-7; possible D gene TRBD2, 6 bases. This CDR3 region has 14 residues. V was pared by 5 bases and J by 1 base, with 12 bases between. Germline values: CDR1 MNHEY, CDR2 SVGEGT. The CDR3 loop reads CASSLREFSYEQYF. The CDR3 DNA reads TGTGCCAGCAGTCTCCGGGAGTTTTCCTACGAGCAGTACTTC.

V gene TRBV4-3 combines with J gene TRBJ1-4; D unclear. The CDR3 extends over 14 amino acids. Germline loops: CDR1 LGHNA, CDR2 YSLEER. V gave up 0 bases and J gave up 8 bases, with 10 bases separating them. DNA of the CDR3: TGCGCCAGCAGCCAAGATCTCTTCGGGGAAAAACTGTTTTTT. Translation gives CASSQDLFGEKLFF.